A single sample is the source of the 7 T cell receptor beta chains below, sequenced in a study of cytomegalovirus exposure and HLA in healthy donors. The PCR employed 60 Vbeta primers together with 13 Jbeta primers. The table came from immunoSEQ multiplex PCR; TCRdb's copy has only in-frame clones and leaves some out. This listing includes roughly 100,000 clones. What was sequenced was PBMCs. The receptors stem from a man aged 50 or older in good health and CMV-seronegative.

V usage is TRBV11-3 and J usage is TRBJ2-1, with D unclear. The CDR3 runs to 15 residues. V dropped 2 bases and J dropped 4 bases, with 12 bases sitting between them. Germline V gene sequence: CDR1 SGHNT, CDR2 YENEEA. Written as DNA, the CDR3 is TGTGCCAGCAGCTTACGTAGTACCTCATACAATGAGCAGTTCTTC. It encodes CASSLRSTSYNEQFF.

As concerns this clone: Different DNA sequences within this sample yield the same CDR3. The chain joins TRBV12-5 to TRBJ2-7; 10 positions match TRBD1. V lost 0 bases to trimming and J lost 3 bases; unmatched junction nucleotides: 5. This CDR3 has 16 amino acids. From germline, CDR1 is LGHNT and CDR2 FRNRAP. The DNA for the CDR3 is TGTGCTAGTGGTTTGGTCCGGGACAGGGGTTACTACGAGCAGTACTTC. Amino acids: CASGLVRDRGYYEQYF.

The gene calls are TRBV7-6 and TRBJ1-3, with 7 bases lining up with TRBD1. Germline V gene data show CDR1 as SGHVS and CDR2 as FNYEAQ. The CDR3 runs to 15 residues. V trimming: 5 bases; J trimming: 6 bases; junction bases outside the gene matches: 10. The CDR3 region is CASSGGTAIKNTIYF. CDR3 nucleotide sequence: TGTGCCAGCAGCGGTGGGACAGCGATTAAAAACACCATATATTTT.

The rearrangement joins TRBV27 to TRBJ2-7, with D possibly TRBD1 on 5 matching bases. Germline CDR1 MNHEY, CDR2 SMNVEV (reference sequence). Trimming left V 7 bases short and J 2 bases short, with 21 bases between. The CDR3 consists of 16 residues. CDR3: CASTLHTPQDTYEQYF. In nucleotides, the CDR3 is TGTGCCAGCACCCTCCACACCCCCCAGGACACCTACGAGCAGTACTTC.

The rearrangement uses TRBV19 and TRBJ2-5, with 14 bases matching TRBD2. The DNA matches TRBJ2-7 better at its end, which makes the J call doubtful. This CDR3 contains 19 residues. CDR1 is LNHDA and CDR2 is SQIVND in the germline V gene (reference sequence). Written as DNA, the CDR3 is TGTGCCAGTAGTACCTCACCGGGACTAGCGGGAGATTGGGCGCACGAGCAGTACTTC. Its protein is CASSTSPGLAGDWAHEQYF.

V and J are TRBV16 and TRBJ1-1, with 7 bases matching TRBD1. V trimming: 3 bases; J trimming: 1 base; junction bases outside the gene matches: 5. The CDR3 covers 15 residues. Germline CDR1 is KGHSY and CDR2 is FQNENV. The CDR3 here is CASSQLQGQNTEAFF. CDR3 coding DNA: TGTGCCAGCAGCCAGTTACAGGGGCAGAACACTGAAGCTTTCTTT.

J is TRBJ2-5 and V is TRBV2; D perhaps matches TRBD2 (6 bases). Germline V CDR1 and CDR2: SNHLY, FYNNEI. V lost 2 bases, J lost 3 bases, and 10 bases lay in between. The CDR3 runs 14 residues. The CDR3: CASSEWGVEETQYF. The CDR3 DNA reads as TGTGCCAGCAGTGAATGGGGGGTGGAAGAGACCCAGTACTTC.